This TCR beta chain was documented in a study of early T cells in non-severe SARS-CoV-2 infection. Study context: Sequencing used unsorted whole-blood bulk RNA, so chains lack pairing.

With 8 bases removed from V and 8 bases from J, the gap between germline ends came to 13 bases. The CDR3 has 12 amino acids. Per germline, CDR1 SEHNR and CDR2 FQNEAQ (reference sequence). Notes on the study in general: The matching step, a VDJdb search, favored anti-spike CD8 responses and missed private and CD4 specificities.

Each single cDNA molecule received a unique molecular identifier. TCRdb ran MiXCR on the 5' RACE reads and lists one entry per CDR3 protein. The sample shows some 34,000 distinct CDR3 sequences, around 7% of them seen only once. Notes on this clonotype: Its matching antigen is unknown.

The source is an adult who was a healthcare worker with PCR-confirmed SARS-CoV-2 infection or an uninfected control (not recorded which). The specimen comprised whole blood, sampled at baseline. The chain carries TRBV7-9 and TRBJ2-1; D gene uncertain. The CDR3 bases are TGTGCCAGCGAAGTAGAGGTTCATGAGCAGTTCTTC. Amino acid sequence: CASEVEVHEQFF.